A single TCR beta chain is shown here with its context. Assay: immunoSEQ multiplex PCR; the TCRdb copy retains only in-frame clones and omits some. The sample lists more than 75,000 clones, around 85% occurring once. These data belong to a study of OX40 agonist ivuxolimab in advanced cancers. About the research overall: In three patients, partial responses were observed, one with hepatocellular carcinoma and two with cutaneous melanoma.

This clonotype was obtained from an adult with an advanced solid tumor such as melanoma, head and neck, liver or kidney cancer. The specimen comprised CD4+ or CD8+ T cells sorted from blood, sampled in a trial of the OX40 agonist ivuxolimab.

This CDR3 is CASSPKIGSGANVLTF. DNA for the CDR3: TGTGCCAGCAGCCCTAAGATAGGGTCTGGGGCCAACGTCCTGACTTTC. V and J are TRBV7-3 and TRBJ2-6; D call uncertain. The length of the CDR3 is 16 residues. V lost 5 bases and J 1 base, leaving 12 bases between the germline ends. Germline-derived CDR1 and CDR2 are SGHTA and FQGTGA.